Listed here are 17 T cell receptor beta chains from one sample, sequenced in a study of T cell changes during pregnancy in multiple sclerosis. The method was immunoSEQ multiplex PCR; TCRdb's version includes in-frame clones alone and lacks a portion of them. The table has about 38,000 clones, about nine tenths seen once. The specimen was CD4+ T cells from peripheral blood mononuclear cells, collected after pregnancy. The receptors here all came from a female donor in good health, enrolled as a control in a pregnancy study.

This clone has just one count. The V and J genes are TRBV10-3 and TRBJ1-2, with TRBD1 identical over 7 bases. The CDR3 runs to 17 residues. Germline V gene data show CDR1 as ENHRY and CDR2 as SYGVKD. Trimming took 0 bases from V and 8 from J; bases not matched to a gene: 15. CDR3 region: CAISESTARDSRTGYTF. Written as DNA, the CDR3 is TGTGCCATCAGTGAGTCGACGGCCCGGGACAGTAGAACGGGCTACACCTTC.

This clone has only one observation. Other nucleotide sequences from this sample produce the same CDR3. The V gene is TRBV4-1, the J gene TRBJ1-3; the match to TRBD1 covers 7 bases. In germline, CDR1 is MGHRA, CDR2 YSYEKL. The length of the CDR3 is 15 residues. Trimming at V came to 4 bases and at J to 1 base, leaving 4 bases not matched to a gene. The CDR3: CASSPGQLSGNTIYF. The CDR3 DNA reads as TGCGCCAGCAGCCCGGGACAGCTATCTGGAAACACCATATATTTT.

V usage is TRBV19 and J usage is TRBJ2-6; no reliable D call. This CDR3 region has 14 residues. The V and J ends lost 10 bases and 2 bases respectively, with 12 bases between them. Per germline, CDR1 LNHDA and CDR2 SQIVND (reference sequence). The CDR3 reads CATRLSPGANVLTF. As DNA, the CDR3 is TGTGCCACCCGGTTGAGCCCTGGGGCCAACGTCCTGACTTTC.

The chain carries TRBV11-2 and TRBJ1-5, with D perhaps TRBD1 (6 bases). V lost 1 base to trimming and J lost 7 bases, with 11 bases between them. The CDR3 covers 14 residues. Germline V gives CDR1 SGHAT, CDR2 FQNNGV. This CDR3 is CASSLVGGPQPQHF. CDR3 nucleotides: TGTGCCAGCAGCTTAGTTGGGGGCCCCCAGCCCCAGCATTTT.

This clone was seen only once. The DNA for the CDR3 is TGTGCCAGCAGCTTAGACAGGAAGACCTACGAGCAGTACTTC. Its translation: CASSLDRKTYEQYF. This chain links TRBV11-3 with TRBJ2-7; D call uncertain. V was pared by 0 bases and J by 2 bases, with 8 bases between. CDR3 length equals 14 residues. Germline CDR1 reads SGHNT; CDR2 reads YENEEA.

The gene calls are TRBV18 and TRBJ2-6; 11 positions agree with TRBD2. Germline trimming cut 5 bases from V and 0 bases from J; bases unmatched to any gene: 6. The CDR3 is 18 amino acids. Germline CDR1 KGHSH, CDR2 LQKENI. The CDR3 here is CASSGGTSGFSGANVLTF. The CDR3 DNA reads as TGTGCCAGCTCAGGCGGGACTAGCGGTTTCTCTGGGGCCAACGTCCTGACTTTC.

The chain links TRBV19 to TRBJ2-3; D is possibly TRBD2 (5 bases). Trimming cost V 5 bases and J 0 bases, with 9 bases left between them. Germline CDR1 and CDR2: LNHDA and SQIVND (reference sequence). The CDR3 consists of 14 residues. CDR3 nucleotides: TGTGCCAGTAGTCCGCGGGCTAGCACAGATACGCAGTATTTT. It codes for CASSPRASTDTQYF.

For the CDR3, the DNA is TGTGCCAGCAGCCTAGACCTCACTTCTACGCAGTATTTT. As protein: CASSLDLTSTQYF. The gene calls are TRBV5-5 and TRBJ2-3; D not certain. CDR3 length: 13 residues. The germline gives CDR1 SGHKS, CDR2 YYEKEE (reference sequence). V lost 4 bases and J 8 bases, leaving 14 bases between the germline ends.

In regard to this clone: An end of the junction differs from the germline gene, which may be a read error. The genes are TRBV6-1 and TRBJ1-5, with 7 bases identical to TRBD1. The CDR3 is made up of 18 amino acids. Looked up from germline, CDR1 is MNHNS and CDR2 is SASEGT. The CDR3 DNA reads as TGTGCCAGCAGCGAAGTCCCAGGGGGGCATTATAGCAATCAGCCCCAGCATTTT. This encodes CASSEVPGGHYSNQPQHF.

The chain is built from TRBV30 and TRBJ1-1; D not certain. Germline-derived CDR1 and CDR2 are GTSNPN and SVGIG (reference sequence). The CDR3 totals 13 residues. The V and J ends lost 2 bases and 0 bases respectively, with 7 bases between them. The CDR3 DNA follows: TGTGCCTGGAGTCCCAACATGAACACTGAAGCTTTCTTT. Protein: CAWSPNMNTEAFF.

The chain carries TRBV19 and TRBJ1-1; possibly TRBD1 for D (5 bases). Germline V gives CDR1 LNHDA, CDR2 SQIVND (reference sequence). The CDR3 has 12 residues. Trimming took 7 bases from V and 5 from J, leaving 11 bases between them. CDR3 nucleotide sequence: TGTGCCAGTATAGGGGTAGGGACTGAAGCTTTCTTT. It codes for CASIGVGTEAFF. The variable domain in full, with the rest retrieved from reference TRBV19 and TRBJ1-1, is DGGITQSPKYLFRKEGQNVTLSCEQNLNHDAMYWYRQDPGQGLRLIYYSQIVNDFQKGDIAEGYSVSREKKESFPLTVTSAQKNPTAFYLCASIGVGTEAFFGQGTRLTVV.

The chain recombines TRBV18 with TRBJ1-2, with D possibly being TRBD1 (5 bases). There are 14 residues in the CDR3. Trimming took 2 bases from V and 0 from J, leaving 7 bases between them. The V gene's germline CDR1 is KGHSH and CDR2 LQKENI. CDR3 amino acids: CASSPAGSNYGYTF. DNA for the CDR3: TGTGCCAGCTCACCAGCAGGGTCTAACTATGGCTACACCTTC.

This chain uses TRBV5-1 with TRBJ1-2, with 10 bases matching TRBD1. The germline gives CDR1 SGHRS, CDR2 YFSETQ. V dropped 2 bases and J dropped 3; count of bases not matched to a gene: 7. The CDR3 contains 16 residues. The CDR3 spells CASSFSLGQGDYGYTF. The CDR3 DNA is TGCGCCAGCAGCTTTTCCCTCGGACAGGGGGACTATGGCTACACCTTC.

V usage is TRBV7-2 and J usage is TRBJ1-2; unclear D gene. This CDR3 is 14 amino acids long. The germline V gene has CDR1 SGHTA and CDR2 FQGNSA. The V gene lost 5 bases and the J gene lost 3 bases, with 13 bases spanning the gap. CDR3 loop: CASSSNLGDYGYTF. As DNA, the CDR3 is TGTGCCAGCAGCAGTAATTTAGGAGACTATGGCTACACCTTC.

The V and J genes are TRBV2 and TRBJ1-5; tentatively, D is TRBD1 (6 bases). Germline CDR1 is SNHLY and CDR2 is FYNNEI. The CDR3 length is 17 residues. Trimming took 6 bases from V and 2 from J, leaving 20 bases between them. The CDR3 spells CASRVYREPHGNQPQHF. The CDR3 DNA sequence: TGTGCCAGCAGAGTCTACAGGGAGCCCCACGGCAATCAGCCCCAGCATTTT.

The chain links TRBV11-2 to TRBJ2-2; 9 positions agree with TRBD2. CDR1 is SGHAT, CDR2 FQNNGV, per germline. This CDR3 has 16 amino acids. The V segment lost 7 bases and the J segment 6 bases; nucleotides outside the gene matches: 12. Here the CDR3 DNA reads TGTGCCAGCATCCCAGGCGCGGGAGGGTTCTCCGGGGAGCTGTTTTTT. Translated: CASIPGAGGFSGELFF.

This chain connects TRBV30 to TRBJ1-1; D unresolved. Germline lookup yields CDR1 GTSNPN and CDR2 SVGIG (reference sequence). The CDR3 length is 13 residues. Trimming shortened V by 5 bases and J by 0 bases, and 10 bases separated the two germline ends. In nucleotides, the CDR3 is TGTGCCTGGGACCGGGTCATGAACACTGAAGCTTTCTTT. Translating it yields CAWDRVMNTEAFF.